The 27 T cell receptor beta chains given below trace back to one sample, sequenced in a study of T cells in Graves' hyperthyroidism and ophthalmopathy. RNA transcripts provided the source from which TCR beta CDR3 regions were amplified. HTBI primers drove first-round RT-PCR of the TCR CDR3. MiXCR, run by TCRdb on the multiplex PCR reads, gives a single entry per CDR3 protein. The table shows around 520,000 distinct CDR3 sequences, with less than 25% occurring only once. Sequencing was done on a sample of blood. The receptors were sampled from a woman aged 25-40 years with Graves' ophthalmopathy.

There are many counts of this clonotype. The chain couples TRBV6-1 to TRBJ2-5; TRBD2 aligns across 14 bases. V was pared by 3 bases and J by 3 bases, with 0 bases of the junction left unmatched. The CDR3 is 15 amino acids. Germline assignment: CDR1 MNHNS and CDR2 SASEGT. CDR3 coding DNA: TGTGCCAGCAGTGAGGGACTAGCGGGGGAAGAGACCCAGTACTTC. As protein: CASSEGLAGEETQYF.

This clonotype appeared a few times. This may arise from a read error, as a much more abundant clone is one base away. DNA of the CDR3: TGTGCCAGCAGCGTAGTTGGAAACACCATATATTTT. Translated: CASSVVGNTIYF. V and J are TRBV9 and TRBJ1-3; no clear D. Germline-derived CDR1 and CDR2 are SGDLS and YYNGEE. The CDR3 is made up of 12 amino acids. Trimming cost V 0 bases and J 3 bases, with 1 base left between them.

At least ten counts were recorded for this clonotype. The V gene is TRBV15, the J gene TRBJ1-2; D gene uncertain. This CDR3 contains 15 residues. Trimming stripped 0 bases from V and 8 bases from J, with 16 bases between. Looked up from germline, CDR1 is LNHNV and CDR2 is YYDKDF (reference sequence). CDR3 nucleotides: TGTGCCACCAGCAGAGATGGGAGTGGGGTTAGCGGCTACACCTTC. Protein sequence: CATSRDGSGVSGYTF.

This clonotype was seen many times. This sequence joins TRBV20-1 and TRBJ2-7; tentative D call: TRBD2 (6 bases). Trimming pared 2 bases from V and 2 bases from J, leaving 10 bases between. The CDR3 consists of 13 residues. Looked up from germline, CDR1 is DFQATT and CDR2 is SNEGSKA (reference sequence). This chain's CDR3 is CSARTGVAYEQYF. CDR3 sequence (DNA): TGCAGTGCTAGAACGGGGGTAGCCTACGAGCAGTACTTC.

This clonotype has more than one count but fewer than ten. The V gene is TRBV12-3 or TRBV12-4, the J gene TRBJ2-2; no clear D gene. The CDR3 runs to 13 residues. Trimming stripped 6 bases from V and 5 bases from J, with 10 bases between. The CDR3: CASSSYTTGELFF. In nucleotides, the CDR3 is TGTGCCAGCAGCTCATATACTACCGGGGAGCTGTTTTTT.

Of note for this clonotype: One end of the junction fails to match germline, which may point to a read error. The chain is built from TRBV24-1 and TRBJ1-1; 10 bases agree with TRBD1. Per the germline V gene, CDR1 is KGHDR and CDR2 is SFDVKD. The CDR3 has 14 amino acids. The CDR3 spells CASSDGQGVTEAFF. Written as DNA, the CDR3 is TGTGCCTCCAGTGATGGACAGGGGGTAACTGAAGCTTTCTTT.

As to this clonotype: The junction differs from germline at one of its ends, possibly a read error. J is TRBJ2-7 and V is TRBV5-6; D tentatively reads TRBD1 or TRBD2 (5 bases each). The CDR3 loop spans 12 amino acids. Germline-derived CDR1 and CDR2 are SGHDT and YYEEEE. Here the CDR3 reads CAGSLSGREQYF. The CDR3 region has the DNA TGTGCCGGCAGCTTGTCAGGGAGAGAGCAGTACTTC.

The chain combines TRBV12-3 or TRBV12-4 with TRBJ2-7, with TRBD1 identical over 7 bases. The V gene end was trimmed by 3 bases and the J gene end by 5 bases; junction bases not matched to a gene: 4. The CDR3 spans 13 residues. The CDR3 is CASSFRGGHEQYF. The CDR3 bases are TGTGCCAGCAGTTTCCGAGGGGGCCACGAGCAGTACTTC.

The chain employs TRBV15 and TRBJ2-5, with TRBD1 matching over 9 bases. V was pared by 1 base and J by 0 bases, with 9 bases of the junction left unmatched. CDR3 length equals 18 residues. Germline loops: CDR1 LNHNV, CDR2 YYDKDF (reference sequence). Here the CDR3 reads CATSRGAGTGLYQETQYF. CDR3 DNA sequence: TGTGCCACCAGCAGAGGAGCTGGGACAGGGCTGTACCAAGAGACCCAGTACTTC.

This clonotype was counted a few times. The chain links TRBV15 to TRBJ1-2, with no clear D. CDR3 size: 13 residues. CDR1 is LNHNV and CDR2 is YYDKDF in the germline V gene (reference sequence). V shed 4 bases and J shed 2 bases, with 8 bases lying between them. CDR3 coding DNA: TGTGCCACCAGCATGGAGAGGAACTATGGCTACACCTTC. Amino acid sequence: CATSMERNYGYTF. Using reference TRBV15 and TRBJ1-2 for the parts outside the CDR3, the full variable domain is DAMVIQNPRYQVTQFGKPVTLSCSQTLNHNVMYWYQQKSSQAPKLLFHYYDKDFNNEADTPDNFQSRRPNTSFCFLDIRSPGLGDTAMYLCATSMERNYGYTFGSGTRLTVV.

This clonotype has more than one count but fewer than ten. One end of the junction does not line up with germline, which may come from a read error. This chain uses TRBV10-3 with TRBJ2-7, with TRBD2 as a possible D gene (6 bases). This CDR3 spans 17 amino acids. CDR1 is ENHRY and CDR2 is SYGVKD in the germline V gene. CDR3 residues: CAICEMPPVLAVYEQYF. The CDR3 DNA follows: TGTGCCATCTGTGAAATGCCCCCGGTACTAGCCGTCTACGAGCAGTACTTC.

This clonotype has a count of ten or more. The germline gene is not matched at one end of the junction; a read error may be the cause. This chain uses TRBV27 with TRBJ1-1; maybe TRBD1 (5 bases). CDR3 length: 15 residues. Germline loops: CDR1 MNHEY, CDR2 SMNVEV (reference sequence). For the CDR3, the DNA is TGTGTCAGCAGTTTCGGGTCTCCTGGGGGCACTGAAGCTTTCTTT. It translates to CVSSFGSPGGTEAFF.

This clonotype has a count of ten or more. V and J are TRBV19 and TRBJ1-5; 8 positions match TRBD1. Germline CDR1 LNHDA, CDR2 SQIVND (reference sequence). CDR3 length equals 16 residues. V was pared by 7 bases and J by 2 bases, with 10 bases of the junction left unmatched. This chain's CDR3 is CASTQRATGGNQPQHF. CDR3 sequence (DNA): TGTGCCAGTACCCAAAGGGCGACAGGGGGCAATCAGCCCCAGCATTTT.

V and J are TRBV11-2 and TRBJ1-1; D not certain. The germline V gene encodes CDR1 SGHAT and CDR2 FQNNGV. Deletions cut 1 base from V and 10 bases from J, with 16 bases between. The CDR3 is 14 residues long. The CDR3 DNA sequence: TGTGCCAGCAGCTTAGCCCAGAAGTCGGGTGTAGCTTTCTTT. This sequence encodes CASSLAQKSGVAFF.

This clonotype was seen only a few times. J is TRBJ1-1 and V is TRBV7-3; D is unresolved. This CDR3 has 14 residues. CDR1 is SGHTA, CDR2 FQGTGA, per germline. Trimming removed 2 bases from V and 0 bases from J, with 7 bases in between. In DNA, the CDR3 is TGTGCCAGCAGCTTATCGGCCCTGAACACTGAAGCTTTCTTT. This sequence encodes CASSLSALNTEAFF.

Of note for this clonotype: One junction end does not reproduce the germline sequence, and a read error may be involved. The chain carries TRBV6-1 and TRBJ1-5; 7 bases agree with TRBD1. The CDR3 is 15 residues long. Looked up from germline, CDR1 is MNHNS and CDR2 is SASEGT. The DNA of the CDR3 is TGTGCCAGCAACGCCCAGACAGGGCGACGTCAGCCCCGGCATTTT. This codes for CASNAQTGRRQPRHF.

CDR3 loop: CASSSLVDEQYF. The CDR3 region has the DNA TGTGCCAGCAGCTCCTTAGTGGACGAGCAGTACTTC. The rearrangement joins TRBV13 to TRBJ2-7; D not certain. The CDR3 is 12 residues long. V lost 4 bases to trimming and J lost 5 bases, with 9 bases between them. Germline V gene lookup returns CDR1 PRHDT and CDR2 FYEKMQ (reference sequence). The whole variable domain, remainder taken from reference TRBV13 and TRBJ2-7, is AAGVIQSPRHLIKEKRETATLKCYPIPRHDTVYWYQQGPGQDPQFLISFYEKMQSDKGSIPDRFSAQQFSDYHSELNMSSLELGDSALYFCASSSLVDEQYFGPGTRLTVT.

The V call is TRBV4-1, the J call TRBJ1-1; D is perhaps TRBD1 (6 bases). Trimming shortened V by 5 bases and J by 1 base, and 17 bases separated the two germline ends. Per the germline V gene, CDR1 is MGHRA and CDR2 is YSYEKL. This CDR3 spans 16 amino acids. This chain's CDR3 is CASSGGGGQTNTEAFF. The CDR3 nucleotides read TGCGCCAGCAGCGGAGGGGGGGGGCAGACGAACACTGAAGCTTTCTTT.

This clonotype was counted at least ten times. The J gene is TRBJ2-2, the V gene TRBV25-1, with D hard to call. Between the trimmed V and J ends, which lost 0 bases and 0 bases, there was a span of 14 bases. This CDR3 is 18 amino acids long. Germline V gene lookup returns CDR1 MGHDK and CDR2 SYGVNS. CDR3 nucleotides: TGTGCCAGCAGTGAATATTCTCAGGTGTTCGCGAACACCGGGGAGCTGTTTTTT. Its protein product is CASSEYSQVFANTGELFF.

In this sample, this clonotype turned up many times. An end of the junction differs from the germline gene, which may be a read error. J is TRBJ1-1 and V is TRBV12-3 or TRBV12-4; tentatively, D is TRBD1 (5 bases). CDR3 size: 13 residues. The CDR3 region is CASSLQGPTEACF. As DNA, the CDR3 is TGTGCCAGCAGTTTACAGGGTCCCACTGAAGCTTGCTTT.

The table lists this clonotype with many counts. CDR3 residues: CASSLRTSYIHEQYF. Here the CDR3 DNA reads TGTGCCAGCAGTCTCCGGACTAGCTATATCCACGAGCAGTACTTC. The rearrangement uses TRBV12-3 or TRBV12-4 and TRBJ2-7; 8 positions agree with TRBD2. With V trimmed by 5 bases and J by 5 bases, 11 bases remained unmatched. The CDR3 is 15 amino acids.

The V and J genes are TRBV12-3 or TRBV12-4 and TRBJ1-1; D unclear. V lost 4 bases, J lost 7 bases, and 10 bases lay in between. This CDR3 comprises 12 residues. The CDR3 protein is CASSYRAFEAFF. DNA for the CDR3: TGTGCCAGCAGTTATAGGGCCTTTGAAGCTTTCTTT.

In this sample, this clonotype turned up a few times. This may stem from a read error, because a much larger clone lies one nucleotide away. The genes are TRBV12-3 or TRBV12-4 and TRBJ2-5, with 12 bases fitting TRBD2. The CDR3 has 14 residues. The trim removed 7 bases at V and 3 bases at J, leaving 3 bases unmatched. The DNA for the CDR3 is TGTGCCAGCACTAGCGGGGGGGCCGAAGAGACCCAGTACTTC. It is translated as CASTSGGAEETQYF.

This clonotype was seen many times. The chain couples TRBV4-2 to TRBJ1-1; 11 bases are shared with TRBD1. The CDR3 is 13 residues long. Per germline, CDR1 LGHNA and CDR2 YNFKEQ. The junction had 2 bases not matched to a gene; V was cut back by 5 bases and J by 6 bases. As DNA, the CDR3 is TGTGCCAGCAGCGGGGGACAGGGGGCTGAAGCTTTCTTT. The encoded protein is CASSGGQGAEAFF.

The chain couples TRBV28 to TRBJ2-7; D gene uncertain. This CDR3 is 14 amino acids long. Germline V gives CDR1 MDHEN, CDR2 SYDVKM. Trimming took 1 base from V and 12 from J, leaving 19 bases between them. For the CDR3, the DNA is TGTGCCAGCAGTTTATCCCCCCACGCCCAAGTCCGGTACTTC. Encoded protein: CASSLSPHAQVRYF.

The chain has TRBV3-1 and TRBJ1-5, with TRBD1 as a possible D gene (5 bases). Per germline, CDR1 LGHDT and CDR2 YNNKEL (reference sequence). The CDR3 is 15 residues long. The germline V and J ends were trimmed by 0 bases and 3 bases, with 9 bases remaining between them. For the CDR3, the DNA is TGTGCCAGCAGCCAAGATTGGACACCCAATCAGCCCCAGCATTTT. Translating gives CASSQDWTPNQPQHF.

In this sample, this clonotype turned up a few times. The CDR3 region is CASSHVKGYEQYF. The CDR3, as DNA: TGTGCCAGCAGCCATGTTAAGGGCTACGAGCAGTACTTC. The J gene is TRBJ2-7, the V gene TRBV11-2; D unresolved. Trimming pared 5 bases from V and 3 bases from J, leaving 11 bases between. From germline, CDR1 is SGHAT and CDR2 FQNNGV. The CDR3 has 13 residues.